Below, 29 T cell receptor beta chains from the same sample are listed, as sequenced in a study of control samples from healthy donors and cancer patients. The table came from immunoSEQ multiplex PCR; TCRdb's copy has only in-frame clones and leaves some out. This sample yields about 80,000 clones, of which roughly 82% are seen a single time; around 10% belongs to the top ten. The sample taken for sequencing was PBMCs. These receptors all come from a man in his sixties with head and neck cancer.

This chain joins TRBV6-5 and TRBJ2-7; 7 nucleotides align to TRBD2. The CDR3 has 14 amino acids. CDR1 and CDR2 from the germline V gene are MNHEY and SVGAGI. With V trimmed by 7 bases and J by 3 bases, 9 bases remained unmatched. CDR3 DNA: TGTGCCAGCACCCCGCTAGCGGACCTCTACGAGCAGTACTTC. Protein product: CASTPLADLYEQYF.

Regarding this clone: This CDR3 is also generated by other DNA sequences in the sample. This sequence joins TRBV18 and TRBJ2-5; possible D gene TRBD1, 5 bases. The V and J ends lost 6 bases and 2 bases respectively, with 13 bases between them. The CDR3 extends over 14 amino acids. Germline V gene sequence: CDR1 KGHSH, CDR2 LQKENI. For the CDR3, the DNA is TGTGCCAGCTCCCCCCCCGGACAACAAGAGACCCAGTACTTC. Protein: CASSPPGQQETQYF.

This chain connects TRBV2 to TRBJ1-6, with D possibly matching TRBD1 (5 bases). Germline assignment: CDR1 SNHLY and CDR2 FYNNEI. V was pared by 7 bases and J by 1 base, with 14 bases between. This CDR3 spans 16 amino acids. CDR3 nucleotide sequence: TGTGCCAGCACCGGGGCGGGGGGGTCCTATAATTCACCCCTCCACTTT. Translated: CASTGAGGSYNSPLHF. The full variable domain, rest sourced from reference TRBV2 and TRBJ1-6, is EPEVTQTPSHQVTQMGQEVILRCVPISNHLYFYWYRQILGQKVEFLVSFYNNEISEKSEIFDDQFSVERPDGSNFTLKIRSTKLEDSAMYFCASTGAGGSYNSPLHFGNGTRLTVT.

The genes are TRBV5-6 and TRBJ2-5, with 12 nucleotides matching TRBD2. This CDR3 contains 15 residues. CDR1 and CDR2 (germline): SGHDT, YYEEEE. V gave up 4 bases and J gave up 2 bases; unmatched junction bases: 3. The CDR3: CASSPLAGGQETQYF. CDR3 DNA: TGTGCCAGCAGCCCCCTAGCGGGAGGGCAAGAGACCCAGTACTTC.

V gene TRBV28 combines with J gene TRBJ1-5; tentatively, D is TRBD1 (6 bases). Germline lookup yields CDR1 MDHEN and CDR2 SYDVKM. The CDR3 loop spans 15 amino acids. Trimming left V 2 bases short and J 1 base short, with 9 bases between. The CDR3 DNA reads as TGTGCCAGCAGTTTAGGGGGCCCGAGCAATCAGCCCCAGCATTTT. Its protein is CASSLGGPSNQPQHF.

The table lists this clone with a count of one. DNA of the CDR3: TGTGCCAGTAGTAGAGGGACCGAACAAGAGACCCAGTACTTC. As protein: CASSRGTEQETQYF. V gene TRBV19 combines with J gene TRBJ2-5; D is tentatively TRBD1 or TRBD2 (5 bases each). The CDR3 has 14 residues. Trimming left V 4 bases short and J 2 bases short, with 11 bases between. The germline V gene encodes CDR1 LNHDA and CDR2 SQIVND (reference sequence).

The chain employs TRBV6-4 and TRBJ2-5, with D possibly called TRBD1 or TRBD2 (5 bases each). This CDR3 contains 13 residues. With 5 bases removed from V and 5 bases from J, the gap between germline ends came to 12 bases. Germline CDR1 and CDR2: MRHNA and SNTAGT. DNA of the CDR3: TGTGCCAGCAGTAGCGCCTGGGGGGAGACCCAGTACTTC. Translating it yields CASSSAWGETQYF.

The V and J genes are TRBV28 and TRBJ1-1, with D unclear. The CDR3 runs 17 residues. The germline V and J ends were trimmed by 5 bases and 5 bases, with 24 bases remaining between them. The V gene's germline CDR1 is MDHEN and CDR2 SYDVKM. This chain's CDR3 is CASSTMIRRHLGTEAFF. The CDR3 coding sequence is TGTGCCAGCAGTACAATGATTCGAAGGCACCTAGGGACTGAAGCTTTCTTT.

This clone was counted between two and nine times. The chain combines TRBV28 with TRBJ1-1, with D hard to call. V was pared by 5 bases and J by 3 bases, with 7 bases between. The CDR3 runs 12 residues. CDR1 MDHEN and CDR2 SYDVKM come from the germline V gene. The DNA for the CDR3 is TGTGCCAGCAGTGGAATATACACTGAAGCTTTCTTT. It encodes CASSGIYTEAFF. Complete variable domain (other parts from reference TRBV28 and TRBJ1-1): DVKVTQSSRYLVKRTGEKVFLECVQDMDHENMFWYRQDPGLGLRLIYFSYDVKMKEKGDIPEGYSVSREKKERFSLILESASTNQTSMYLCASSGIYTEAFFGQGTRLTVV.

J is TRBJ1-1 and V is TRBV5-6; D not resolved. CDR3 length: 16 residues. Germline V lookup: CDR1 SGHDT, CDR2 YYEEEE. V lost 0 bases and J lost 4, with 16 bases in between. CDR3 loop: CASSLVGPRQGTEAFF. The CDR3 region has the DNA TGTGCCAGCAGCTTGGTCGGACCAAGGCAAGGCACTGAAGCTTTCTTT.

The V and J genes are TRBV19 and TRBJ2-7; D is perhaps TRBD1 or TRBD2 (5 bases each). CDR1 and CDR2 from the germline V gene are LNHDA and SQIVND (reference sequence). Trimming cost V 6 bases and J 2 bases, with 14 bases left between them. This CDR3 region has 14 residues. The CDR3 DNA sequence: TGTGCCAGTAGCCTGTTTATGGGGGCCTACGAGCAGTACTTC. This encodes CASSLFMGAYEQYF.

The CDR3 coding sequence is TGTGCCAGTAGTATGAGGGGAGGATCCAACACCTTC. Translating gives CASSMRGGSNTF. The V gene is TRBV19, the J gene TRBJ1-2; D is perhaps TRBD1 (5 bases). Trimming pared 3 bases from V and 12 bases from J, leaving 14 bases between. Germline CDR1 LNHDA, CDR2 SQIVND (reference sequence). The CDR3 loop spans 12 amino acids.

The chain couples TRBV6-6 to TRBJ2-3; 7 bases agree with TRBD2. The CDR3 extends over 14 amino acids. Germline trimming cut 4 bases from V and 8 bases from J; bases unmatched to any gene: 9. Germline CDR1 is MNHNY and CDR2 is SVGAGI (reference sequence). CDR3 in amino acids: CASSWAGEGGTQYF. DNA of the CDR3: TGTGCCAGCAGTTGGGCGGGAGAGGGAGGTACGCAGTATTTT.

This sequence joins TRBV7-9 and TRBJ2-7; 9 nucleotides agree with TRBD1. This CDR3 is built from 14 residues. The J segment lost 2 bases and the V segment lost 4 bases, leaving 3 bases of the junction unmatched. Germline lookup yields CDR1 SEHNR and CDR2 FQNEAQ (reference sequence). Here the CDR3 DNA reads TGTGCCAGCAGCTATGGGACAGGGCCCTACGAGCAGTACTTC. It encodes CASSYGTGPYEQYF.

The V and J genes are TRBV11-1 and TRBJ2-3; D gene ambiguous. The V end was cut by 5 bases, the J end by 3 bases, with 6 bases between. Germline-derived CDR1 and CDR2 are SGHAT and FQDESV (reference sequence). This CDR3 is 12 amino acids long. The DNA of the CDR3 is TGTGCCAGCAGCCCCGAGACAGATACGCAGTATTTT. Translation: CASSPETDTQYF.

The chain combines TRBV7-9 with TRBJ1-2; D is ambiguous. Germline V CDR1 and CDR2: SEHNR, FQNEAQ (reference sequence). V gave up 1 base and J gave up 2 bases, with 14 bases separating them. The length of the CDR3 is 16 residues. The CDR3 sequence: CASSLVSGLPNYGYTF. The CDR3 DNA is TGTGCCAGCAGCTTAGTGAGTGGGTTACCCAACTATGGCTACACCTTC.

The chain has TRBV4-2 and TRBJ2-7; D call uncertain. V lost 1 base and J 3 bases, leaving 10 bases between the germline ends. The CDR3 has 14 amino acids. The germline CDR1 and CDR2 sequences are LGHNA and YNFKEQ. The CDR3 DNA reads TGTGCCAGCAGCCAAGGCAACGGGCTCTACGAGCAGTACTTC. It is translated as CASSQGNGLYEQYF.

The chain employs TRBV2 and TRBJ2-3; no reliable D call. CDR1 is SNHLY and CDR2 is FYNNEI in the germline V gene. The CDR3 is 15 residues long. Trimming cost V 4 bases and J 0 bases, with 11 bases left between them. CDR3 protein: CASSVLRLSTDTQYF. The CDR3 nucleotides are TGTGCCAGCAGTGTGTTGCGACTGAGCACAGATACGCAGTATTTT.

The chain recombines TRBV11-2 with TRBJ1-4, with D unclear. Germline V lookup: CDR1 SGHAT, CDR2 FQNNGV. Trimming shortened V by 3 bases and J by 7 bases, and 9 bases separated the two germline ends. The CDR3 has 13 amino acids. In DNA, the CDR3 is TGTGCCAGCAGCTTCAGGTCAACTGAAAAACTGTTTTTT. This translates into CASSFRSTEKLFF.

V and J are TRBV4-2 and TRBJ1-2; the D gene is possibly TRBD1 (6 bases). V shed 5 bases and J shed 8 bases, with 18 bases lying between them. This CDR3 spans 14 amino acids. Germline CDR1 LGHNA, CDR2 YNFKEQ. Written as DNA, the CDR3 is TGTGCCAGCAGCATCGCGGGGGCGGGGGGCGGCTACACCTTC. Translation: CASSIAGAGGGYTF.

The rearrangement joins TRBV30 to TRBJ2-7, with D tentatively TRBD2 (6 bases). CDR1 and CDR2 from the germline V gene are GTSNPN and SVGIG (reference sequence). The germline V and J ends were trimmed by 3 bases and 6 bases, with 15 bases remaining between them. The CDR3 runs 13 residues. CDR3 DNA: TGTGCCTGGAGCGCGGGGATGGGACGCGAGCAGTACTTC. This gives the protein CAWSAGMGREQYF.

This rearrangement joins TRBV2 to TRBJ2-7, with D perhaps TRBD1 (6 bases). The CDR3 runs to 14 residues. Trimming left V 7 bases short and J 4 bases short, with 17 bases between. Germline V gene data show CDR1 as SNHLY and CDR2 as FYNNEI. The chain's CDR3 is CASTTQGIGYEQYF. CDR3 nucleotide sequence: TGTGCCAGCACCACACAGGGAATTGGATACGAGCAGTACTTC.

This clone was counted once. CDR3 sequence reads: CASSKLAGGLNEQFF. CDR3 DNA sequence: TGTGCCAGCAGTAAGCTAGCGGGAGGTCTCAATGAGCAGTTCTTC. The J gene is TRBJ2-1, the V gene TRBV6-5; 11 bases map to TRBD2. CDR1 and CDR2 from the germline V gene are MNHEY and SVGAGI. V shed 5 bases and J 6 bases; nucleotides not matched to a gene: 6. There are 15 residues in the CDR3.

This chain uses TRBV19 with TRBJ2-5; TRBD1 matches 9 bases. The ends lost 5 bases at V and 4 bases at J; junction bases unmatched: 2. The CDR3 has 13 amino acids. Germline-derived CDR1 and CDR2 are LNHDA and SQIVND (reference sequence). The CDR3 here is CASSPGQGETQYF. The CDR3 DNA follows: TGTGCCAGTAGTCCGGGACAGGGAGAGACCCAGTACTTC.

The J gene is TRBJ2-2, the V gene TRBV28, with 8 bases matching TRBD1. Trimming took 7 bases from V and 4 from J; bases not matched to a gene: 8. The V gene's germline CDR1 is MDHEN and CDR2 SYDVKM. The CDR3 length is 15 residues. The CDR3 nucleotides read TGTGCCAGCACCCACCAGGGGGCGGGCACCGGGGAGCTGTTTTTT. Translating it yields CASTHQGAGTGELFF.

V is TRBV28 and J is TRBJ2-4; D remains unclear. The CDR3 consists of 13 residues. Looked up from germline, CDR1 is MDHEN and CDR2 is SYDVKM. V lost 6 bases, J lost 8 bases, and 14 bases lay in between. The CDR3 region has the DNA TGTGCCAGCAGGGTTTTTTCAGGAGACATTCAGTACTTC. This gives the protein CASRVFSGDIQYF.

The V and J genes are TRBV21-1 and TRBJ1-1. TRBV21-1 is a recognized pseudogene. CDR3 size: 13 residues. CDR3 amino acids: CASNIRGDTEAFF. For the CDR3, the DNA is TGTGCCAGCAATATACGGGGGGACACTGAAGCTTTCTTT.

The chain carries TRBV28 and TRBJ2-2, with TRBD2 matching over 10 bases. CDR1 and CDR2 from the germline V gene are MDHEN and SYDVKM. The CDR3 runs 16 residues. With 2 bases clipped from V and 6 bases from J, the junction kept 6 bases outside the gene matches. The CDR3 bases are TGTGCCAGCAGTTTAGGGGGACTAGCGCGGGCCGGGGAGCTGTTTTTT. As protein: CASSLGGLARAGELFF.

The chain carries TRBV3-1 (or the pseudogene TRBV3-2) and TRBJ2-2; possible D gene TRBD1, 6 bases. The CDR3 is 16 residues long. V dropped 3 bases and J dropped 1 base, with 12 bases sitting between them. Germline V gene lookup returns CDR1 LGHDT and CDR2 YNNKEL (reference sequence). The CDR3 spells CASSQGPGQNTGELFF. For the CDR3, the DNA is TGTGCCAGCAGCCAGGGGCCGGGACAGAACACCGGGGAGCTGTTTTTT.